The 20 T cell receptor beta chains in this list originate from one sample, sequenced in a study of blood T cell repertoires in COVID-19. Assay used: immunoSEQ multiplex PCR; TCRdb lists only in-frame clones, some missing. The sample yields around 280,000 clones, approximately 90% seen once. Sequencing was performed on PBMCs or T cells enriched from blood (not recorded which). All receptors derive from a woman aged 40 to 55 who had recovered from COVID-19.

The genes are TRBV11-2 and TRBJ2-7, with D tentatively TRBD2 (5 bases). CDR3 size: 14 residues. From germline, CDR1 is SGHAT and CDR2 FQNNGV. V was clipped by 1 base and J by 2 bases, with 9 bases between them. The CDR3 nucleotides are TGTGCCAGCAGCTTAGCGCTAGCTGCCTACGAGCAGTACTTC. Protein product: CASSLALAAYEQYF.

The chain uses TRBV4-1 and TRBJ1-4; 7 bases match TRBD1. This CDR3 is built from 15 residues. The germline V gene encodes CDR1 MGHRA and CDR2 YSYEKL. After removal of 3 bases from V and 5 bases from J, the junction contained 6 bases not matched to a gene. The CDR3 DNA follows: TGCGCCAGCAGCCAGGAGGACAGGCAAAATGAAAAACTGTTTTTT. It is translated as CASSQEDRQNEKLFF.

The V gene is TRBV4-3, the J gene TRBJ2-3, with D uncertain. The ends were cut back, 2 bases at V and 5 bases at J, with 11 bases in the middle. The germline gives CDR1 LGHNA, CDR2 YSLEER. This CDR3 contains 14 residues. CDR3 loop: CASSQSSLGDTQYF. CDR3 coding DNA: TGCGCCAGCAGCCAAAGTTCGCTCGGAGATACGCAGTATTTT.

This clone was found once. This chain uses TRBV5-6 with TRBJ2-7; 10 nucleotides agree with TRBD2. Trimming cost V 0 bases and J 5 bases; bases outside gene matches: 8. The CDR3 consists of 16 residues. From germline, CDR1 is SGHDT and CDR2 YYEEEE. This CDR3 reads CASSLGLLAGVDEQYF. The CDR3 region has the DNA TGTGCCAGCAGCTTGGGGTTGCTAGCGGGAGTCGACGAGCAGTACTTC.

As DNA, the CDR3 is TGTGCCAGCAGCATGACAGGGGGCTCCGGGGCCAACGTCCTGACTTTC. It specifies CASSMTGGSGANVLTF. This chain joins TRBV7-3 and TRBJ2-6; 10 bases line up with TRBD1. This CDR3 is 16 amino acids long. Unmatched junction bases numbered 5, after V lost 5 bases and J lost 4 bases. Germline V gene data show CDR1 as SGHTA and CDR2 as FQGTGA.

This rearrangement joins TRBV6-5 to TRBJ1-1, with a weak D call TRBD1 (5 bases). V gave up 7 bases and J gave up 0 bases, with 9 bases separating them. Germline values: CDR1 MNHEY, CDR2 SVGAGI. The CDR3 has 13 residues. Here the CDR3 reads CASTRQLNTEAFF. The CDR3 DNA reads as TGTGCCAGCACCCGACAGTTGAACACTGAAGCTTTCTTT.

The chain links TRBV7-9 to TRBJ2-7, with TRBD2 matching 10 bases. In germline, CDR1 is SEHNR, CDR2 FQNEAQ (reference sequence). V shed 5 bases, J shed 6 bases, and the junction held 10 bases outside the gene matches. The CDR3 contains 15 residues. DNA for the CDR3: TGTGCCAGCAGCCAATATCTAGCGGGAGTAGGCGAGCAGTACTTC. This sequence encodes CASSQYLAGVGEQYF.

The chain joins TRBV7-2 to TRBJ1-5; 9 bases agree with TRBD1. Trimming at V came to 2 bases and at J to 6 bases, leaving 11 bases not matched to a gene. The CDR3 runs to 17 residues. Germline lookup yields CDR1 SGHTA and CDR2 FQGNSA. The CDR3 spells CASSLISGTGSTQPQHF. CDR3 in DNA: TGTGCCAGCAGCTTAATCTCGGGGACAGGGTCAACTCAGCCCCAGCATTTT.

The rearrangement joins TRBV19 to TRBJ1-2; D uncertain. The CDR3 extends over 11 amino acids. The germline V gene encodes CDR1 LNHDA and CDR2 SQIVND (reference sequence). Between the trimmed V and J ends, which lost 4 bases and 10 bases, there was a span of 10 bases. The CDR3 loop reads CASSKGATYTF. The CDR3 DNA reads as TGTGCCAGTAGTAAGGGAGCTACCTACACCTTC.

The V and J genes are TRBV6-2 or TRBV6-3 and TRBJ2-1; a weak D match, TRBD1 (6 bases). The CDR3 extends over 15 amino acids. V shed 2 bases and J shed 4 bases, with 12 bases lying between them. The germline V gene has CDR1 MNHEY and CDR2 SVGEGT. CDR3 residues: CASSYEDSRYNEQFF. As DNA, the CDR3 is TGTGCCAGCAGTTACGAGGACAGTAGGTACAATGAGCAGTTCTTC.

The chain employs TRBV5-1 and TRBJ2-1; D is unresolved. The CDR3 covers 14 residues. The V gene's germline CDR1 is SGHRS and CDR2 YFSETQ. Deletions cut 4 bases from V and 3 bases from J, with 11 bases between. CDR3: CASSEAESYNEQFF. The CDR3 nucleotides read TGCGCCAGCAGCGAGGCGGAGAGCTACAATGAGCAGTTCTTC.

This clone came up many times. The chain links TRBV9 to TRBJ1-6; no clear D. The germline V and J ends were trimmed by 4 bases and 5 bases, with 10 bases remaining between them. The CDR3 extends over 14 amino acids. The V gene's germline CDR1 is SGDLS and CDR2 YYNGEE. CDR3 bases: TGTGCCAGCAGCCAAATACCGGATAATTCACCCCTCCACTTT. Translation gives CASSQIPDNSPLHF.

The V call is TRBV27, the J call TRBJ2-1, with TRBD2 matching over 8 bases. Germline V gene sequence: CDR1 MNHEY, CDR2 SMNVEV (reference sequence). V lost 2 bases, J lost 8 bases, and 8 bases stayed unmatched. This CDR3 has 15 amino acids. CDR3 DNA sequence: TGTGCCAGCAGTTTAGTCAGCGGGAGTTCAGATGAGCAGTTCTTC. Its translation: CASSLVSGSSDEQFF.

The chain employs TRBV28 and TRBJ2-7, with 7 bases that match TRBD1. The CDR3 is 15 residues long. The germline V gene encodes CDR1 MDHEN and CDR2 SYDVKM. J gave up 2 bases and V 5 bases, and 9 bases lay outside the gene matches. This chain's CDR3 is CASSPNRDRAYEQYF. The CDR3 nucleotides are TGTGCCAGCAGTCCCAATCGGGACAGAGCCTACGAGCAGTACTTC.

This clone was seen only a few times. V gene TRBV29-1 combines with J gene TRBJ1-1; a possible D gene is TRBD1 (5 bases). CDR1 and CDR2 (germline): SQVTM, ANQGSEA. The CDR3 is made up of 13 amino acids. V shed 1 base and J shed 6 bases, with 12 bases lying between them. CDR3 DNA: TGCAGCGTTGAAGTCCAGGGTCTACCTGAAGCTTTCTTT. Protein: CSVEVQGLPEAFF.

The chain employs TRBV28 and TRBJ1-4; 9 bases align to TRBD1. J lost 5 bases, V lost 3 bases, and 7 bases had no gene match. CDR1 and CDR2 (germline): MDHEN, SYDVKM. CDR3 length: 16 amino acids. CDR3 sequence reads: CASSFRQGGANEKLFF. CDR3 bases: TGTGCCAGCAGTTTCCGACAGGGGGGGGCCAATGAAAAACTGTTTTTT.

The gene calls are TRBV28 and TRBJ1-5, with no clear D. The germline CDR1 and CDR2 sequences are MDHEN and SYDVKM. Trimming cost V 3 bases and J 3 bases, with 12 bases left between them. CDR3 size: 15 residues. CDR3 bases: TGTGCCAGCAGTTTTGGCCGAACTATCAATCAGCCCCAGCATTTT. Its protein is CASSFGRTINQPQHF.

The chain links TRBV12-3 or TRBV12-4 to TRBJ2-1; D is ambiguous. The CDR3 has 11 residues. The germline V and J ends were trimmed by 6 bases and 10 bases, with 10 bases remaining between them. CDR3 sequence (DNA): TGTGCCAGCAGGCTACCCGCCGAGCAGTTCTTC. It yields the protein CASRLPAEQFF.

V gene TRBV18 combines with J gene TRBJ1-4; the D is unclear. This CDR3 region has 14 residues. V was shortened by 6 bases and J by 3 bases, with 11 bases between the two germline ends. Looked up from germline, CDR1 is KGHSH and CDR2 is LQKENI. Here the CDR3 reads CASSSPEANEKLFF. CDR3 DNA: TGTGCCAGCTCCTCCCCGGAGGCTAATGAAAAACTGTTTTTT.

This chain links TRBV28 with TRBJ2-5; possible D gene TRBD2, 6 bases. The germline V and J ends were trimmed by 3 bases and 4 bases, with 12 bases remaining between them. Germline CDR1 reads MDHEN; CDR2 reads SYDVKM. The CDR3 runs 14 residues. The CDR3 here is CASSLRLERETQYF. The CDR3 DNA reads TGTGCCAGCAGTTTGAGACTAGAGCGAGAGACCCAGTACTTC.